The T cell receptor (beta chain) under discussion was sequenced for a study of shared clonotypes between healthy human individuals. Study-level findings and limits: The naive CD4 repertoires of a few donors were compared, and roughly 5% of clonotypes were shared.

Looked up from germline, CDR1 is SGHVS and CDR2 is FQNEAQ. V lost 0 bases and J lost 0, with 13 bases in between. This CDR3 spans 17 amino acids. The healthy adult donors were HIV-negative and reported no recent acute infections or vaccinations. Comment on this clone: Its target is unknown.

Approximately 210 ng DNA, about 33,000 T cell genomes, went into each sorted-subset replicate PCR. Repertoires were generated with immunoSEQ multiplex PCR, while TCRdb's copy carries only in-frame clones and drops some. This table holds 2,500,000 or so clones, about 92% found once. The chain recombines TRBV7-8 with TRBJ2-3; D gene ambiguous. Sequencing input: naive CD4+ T cells sorted from blood. Subset given: CD45RA+ positively selected. The origin of this receptor is a man younger than 30 in good health. The CDR3 DNA reads as TGTGCCAGCAGCTTAGCGATCAGCGCGACTAGCACAGATACGCAGTATTTT. Translated: CASSLAISATSTDTQYF.